The 29 T cell receptor beta chains below were found in one sample sequenced in a study of blood T cells in healthy people across ages. Through a sample-barcoded 5' primer and a J-beta primer mix, a second PCR was run for about 6 to 11 cycles. TCRdb passed the 5' RACE reads through MiXCR, listing each CDR3 protein once. Of roughly 680,000 distinct CDR3 sequences in the sample, approximately 50% were seen once. Sequencing input: blood. These receptors originate from an older woman in good health.

The chain uses TRBV2 and TRBJ2-5; D not resolved. Germline V gives CDR1 SNHLY, CDR2 FYNNEI. V was trimmed by 3 bases and J by 5 bases, leaving 13 bases between them. The CDR3 consists of 14 residues. The DNA for the CDR3 is TGTGCCAGCAGTGAGCAGGATTTTATCGAGACCCAGTACTTC. It encodes CASSEQDFIETQYF.

The chain joins TRBV7-2 to TRBJ2-1; 9 positions agree with TRBD2. Germline V gene data show CDR1 as SGHTA and CDR2 as FQGNSA. J gave up 5 bases and V 6 bases, and 5 bases lay outside the gene matches. This CDR3 is built from 14 residues. The CDR3 loop reads CASRPAGGHNEQFF. DNA of the CDR3: TGTGCCAGCAGACCAGCGGGAGGCCACAATGAGCAGTTCTTC.

This chain connects TRBV6-2 or TRBV6-3 to TRBJ2-1; TRBD2 matches 8 bases. The CDR3 spans 15 residues. From germline, CDR1 is MNHEY and CDR2 SVGEGT. The V segment lost 3 bases and the J segment 4 bases; nucleotides outside the gene matches: 5. As DNA, the CDR3 is TGTGCCAGCAGTTATACTAGCGGATTATACAATGAGCAGTTCTTC. This encodes CASSYTSGLYNEQFF.

This chain uses TRBV20-1 with TRBJ2-1; 9 bases agree with TRBD1. The junction had 3 bases not matched to a gene; V was cut back by 0 bases and J by 0 bases. Per the germline V gene, CDR1 is DFQATT and CDR2 is SNEGSKA (reference sequence). The CDR3 is 16 residues long. The CDR3 is CSARDLGQGSYNEQFF. CDR3 bases: TGCAGTGCTAGAGATTTGGGACAGGGCTCCTACAATGAGCAGTTCTTC.

This clonotype was recorded only once. CDR3 region: CATSSTGQALLEQYF. The CDR3 DNA reads as TGTGCCACCAGCAGTACGGGACAGGCACTCCTGGAGCAGTACTTC. This chain uses TRBV2 with TRBJ2-5, with 8 bases fitting TRBD1. CDR1 is SNHLY, CDR2 FYNNEI, per germline. Trimming took 10 bases from V and 11 from J; bases not matched to a gene: 21. The CDR3 extends over 15 amino acids.

This clonotype was counted a few times. The chain joins TRBV6-5 to TRBJ2-3, with D perhaps matching TRBD1 (6 bases). Trimming pared 2 bases from V and 2 bases from J, leaving 8 bases between. CDR1 MNHEY and CDR2 SVGAGI come from the germline V gene. The CDR3 loop spans 14 amino acids. CDR3 coding DNA: TGTGCCAGCAGTTACAGGGACAACACAGATACGCAGTATTTT. It codes for CASSYRDNTDTQYF.

This chain links TRBV6-2 or TRBV6-3 with TRBJ2-7; D perhaps matches TRBD2 (6 bases). V lost 7 bases to trimming and J lost 7 bases, with 23 bases between them. Germline V gene sequence: CDR1 MNHEY, CDR2 SVGEGT. CDR3 length: 15 amino acids. CDR3 in amino acids: CASNGMAGRRNEQYF. Written as DNA, the CDR3 is TGTGCCAGCAATGGGATGGCGGGAAGAAGGAATGAGCAGTACTTC.

In this sample, this clonotype turned up a few times. The chain employs TRBV24-1 and TRBJ2-5; 7 bases match TRBD1. The V gene's germline CDR1 is KGHDR and CDR2 SFDVKD. The CDR3 is 15 amino acids. The V gene end was trimmed by 5 bases and the J gene end by 3 bases; junction bases not matched to a gene: 8. The CDR3 loop reads CATSGFGTDKETQYF. The CDR3 region has the DNA TGTGCCACCAGTGGCTTCGGGACAGATAAAGAGACCCAGTACTTC.

This clonotype was found a few times. The chain combines TRBV6-2 or TRBV6-3 with TRBJ1-4, with TRBD1 identical over 9 bases. Trimming cost V 7 bases and J 8 bases; bases outside gene matches: 5. The germline V gene encodes CDR1 MNHEY and CDR2 SVGEGT. The CDR3 runs 13 residues. CDR3 DNA: TGTGCCAGCAAACAGGGGGCCGGGGAAAAACTGTTTTTT. It encodes CASKQGAGEKLFF.

With regard to this clonotype: An end of the junction does not agree with germline; a read error may underlie this. This chain connects TRBV18 to TRBJ2-1, with D perhaps matching TRBD1 (5 bases). The germline gives CDR1 KGHSH, CDR2 LQKENI. This CDR3 region has 18 residues. The CDR3 protein is CASSNASGAPSSYNEEFF. The CDR3 DNA follows: TGTGCCAGCTCAAACGCCAGTGGGGCCCCGAGCTCCTACAATGAGGAGTTCTTC.

The table lists this clonotype with a few counts. V usage is TRBV27 and J usage is TRBJ2-7; 11 bases are shared with TRBD1. The CDR3 is made up of 17 amino acids. J was trimmed by 4 bases and V by 3 bases; bases with no gene match: 11. Germline CDR1 is MNHEY and CDR2 is SMNVEV (reference sequence). CDR3 protein: CASSLRGGQGAFYEQYF. For the CDR3, the DNA is TGTGCCAGCAGTTTGCGGGGCGGACAGGGGGCCTTTTACGAGCAGTACTTC.

This clonotype was recorded a few times. V gene TRBV6-2 or TRBV6-3 combines with J gene TRBJ1-5; D uncertain. The CDR3 contains 13 residues. Germline CDR1 is MNHEY and CDR2 is SVGEGT. Trimming removed 5 bases at V and 2 bases at J, with 7 bases between. The chain's CDR3 is CASSLWGNQPQHF. Here the CDR3 DNA reads TGTGCCAGCAGTCTCTGGGGCAATCAGCCCCAGCATTTT.

There are many counts of this clonotype. The chain recombines TRBV18 with TRBJ2-5; D uncertain. Germline-derived CDR1 and CDR2 are KGHSH and LQKENI. Trimming took 2 bases from V and 4 from J, leaving 5 bases between them. This CDR3 is 12 amino acids long. The CDR3 DNA sequence: TGTGCCAGCTCACCATTGGGAGAGACCCAGTACTTC. It translates to CASSPLGETQYF.

About this clonotype itself: One junction end disagrees with the germline gene, perhaps due to a read error. The J gene is TRBJ2-1, the V gene TRBV6-5; unclear D gene. The CDR3 loop spans 11 amino acids. Germline loops: CDR1 MNHEY, CDR2 SVGAGI. Here the CDR3 reads CASSTYNGQFF. CDR3 coding DNA: TGTGCCAGCAGTACATACAATGGGCAGTTCTTC.

The chain uses TRBV29-1 and TRBJ2-7, with TRBD1 matching over 11 bases. CDR1 is SQVTM and CDR2 is ANQGSEA in the germline V gene. This CDR3 contains 12 residues. The ends lost 6 bases at V and 6 bases at J; junction bases unmatched: 4. In DNA form, the CDR3 reads TGCAGCGTGGCCGGGACAGGGGGCGAGCAGTACTTC. Encoded protein: CSVAGTGGEQYF.

Only one count was recorded for this clonotype. This chain joins TRBV6-2 or TRBV6-3 and TRBJ2-7; D may match TRBD1 or TRBD2 (5 bases each). This CDR3 is 17 amino acids long. Looked up from germline, CDR1 is MNHEY and CDR2 is SVGEGT. V gave up 5 bases and J gave up 0 bases, with 20 bases separating them. CDR3 residues: CASSPLAGTQNSYEQYF. DNA for the CDR3: TGTGCCAGCAGTCCCTTAGCCGGGACCCAGAACTCCTACGAGCAGTACTTC.

This clonotype was observed a handful of times. The genes are TRBV20-1 and TRBJ2-3, with D tentatively TRBD2 (6 bases). The CDR3 is made up of 17 amino acids. Germline V CDR1 and CDR2: DFQATT, SNEGSKA (reference sequence). V lost 0 bases and J 5 bases, leaving 21 bases between the germline ends. The CDR3 region is CSARDNPLGTPGDTQYF. CDR3 sequence (DNA): TGCAGTGCTAGAGATAATCCCCTAGGGACTCCAGGAGATACGCAGTATTTT.

The rearrangement uses TRBV20-1 and TRBJ2-7; 9 nucleotides line up with TRBD2. The CDR3 length is 14 residues. Losses at the gene ends were 3 bases for V and 6 bases for J; bases not matched to a gene: 9. The germline CDR1 and CDR2 sequences are DFQATT and SNEGSKA (reference sequence). CDR3: CSARPPSGRIEQYF. The CDR3 DNA sequence: TGCAGTGCTAGGCCCCCCAGCGGGAGGATCGAGCAGTACTTC.

This chain joins TRBV20-1 and TRBJ1-6, with D perhaps matching TRBD1 (6 bases). Trimming cost V 4 bases and J 6 bases, with 28 bases left between them. The CDR3 is made up of 19 amino acids. CDR1 is DFQATT and CDR2 is SNEGSKA in the germline V gene (reference sequence). The DNA of the CDR3 is TGCAGTGCTAAAGAGGGACACCATCTACACTTCTGGCCTAATTCACCCCTCCACTTT. It yields the protein CSAKEGHHLHFWPNSPLHF.

This clonotype was seen only a few times. V gene TRBV20-1 combines with J gene TRBJ2-7, with a possible D match to TRBD1 (5 bases). V was pared by 2 bases and J by 3 bases, with 8 bases between. The CDR3 covers 12 residues. From germline, CDR1 is DFQATT and CDR2 SNEGSKA (reference sequence). The CDR3 nucleotides are TGCAGTGCTAGACTGGACAACTACGAGCAGTACTTC. Translation: CSARLDNYEQYF.

This clonotype has a handful of counts. This chain links TRBV27 with TRBJ2-7; 10 nucleotides line up with TRBD2. With V trimmed by 5 bases and J by 4 bases, 11 bases remained unmatched. CDR1 MNHEY and CDR2 SMNVEV come from the germline V gene (reference sequence). The length of the CDR3 is 16 residues. The CDR3 sequence is CASSNVGLAAPYEQYF. The CDR3 bases are TGTGCCAGCAGTAACGTAGGACTAGCGGCACCATACGAGCAGTACTTC.

The chain carries TRBV15 and TRBJ2-5; 10 bases agree with TRBD1. The CDR3 extends over 15 amino acids. CDR1 LNHNV and CDR2 YYDKDF come from the germline V gene (reference sequence). V was clipped by 2 bases and J by 5 bases; unmatched bases: 5. The CDR3 loop is CATSRPRQGAETQYF. The CDR3 bases are TGTGCCACCAGCAGACCCAGACAGGGGGCTGAGACCCAGTACTTC.

The genes are TRBV7-6 and TRBJ2-1; D is ambiguous. The germline V and J ends were trimmed by 1 base and 2 bases, with 9 bases remaining between them. CDR1 SGHVS and CDR2 FNYEAQ come from the germline V gene. The CDR3 runs to 15 residues. CDR3 sequence: CASSLGDPAYNEQFF. CDR3 nucleotide sequence: TGTGCCAGCAGCTTAGGTGACCCAGCCTACAATGAGCAGTTCTTC.

The gene calls are TRBV5-1 and TRBJ2-3; D is ambiguous. The CDR3 runs to 12 residues. V gave up 4 bases and J gave up 2 bases, with 5 bases separating them. Germline CDR1 and CDR2: SGHRS and YFSETQ. The CDR3 sequence is CASSTNTDTQYF. The CDR3 coding sequence is TGCGCCAGCAGCACGAACACAGATACGCAGTATTTT.

V gene TRBV9 combines with J gene TRBJ1-6; 9 bases map to TRBD1. With V trimmed by 3 bases and J by 7 bases, 5 bases remained unmatched. The germline V gene encodes CDR1 SGDLS and CDR2 YYNGEE. The CDR3 is 15 amino acids. The CDR3 region has the DNA TGTGCCAGCAGCGGTTCCGGGACAGGGAATTCACCCCTCCACTTT. Encoded protein: CASSGSGTGNSPLHF.

The sample holds one count of this clonotype. This chain connects TRBV18 to TRBJ2-3, with a tentative D call TRBD2 (5 bases). V lost 0 bases, J lost 5 bases, and 6 bases lay in between. Looked up from germline, CDR1 is KGHSH and CDR2 is LQKENI. This CDR3 is built from 13 residues. This chain's CDR3 is CASSPPGRDTQYF. DNA for the CDR3: TGTGCCAGCTCACCACCAGGGAGAGATACGCAGTATTTT.

The gene calls are TRBV20-1 and TRBJ1-4; unclear D gene. V lost 1 base, J lost 4 bases, and 19 bases lay in between. Germline V gene sequence: CDR1 DFQATT, CDR2 SNEGSKA (reference sequence). The CDR3 covers 17 residues. The CDR3: CSARARYLSRYNEKLFF. For the CDR3, the DNA is TGCAGTGCTAGAGCTCGGTATTTGTCCAGATATAATGAAAAACTGTTTTTT.

The chain has TRBV20-1 and TRBJ2-4; D might be TRBD1 (8 bases). V was pared by 1 base and J by 6 bases, with 16 bases between. The CDR3 sequence is 15 residues long. Per the germline V gene, CDR1 is DFQATT and CDR2 is SNEGSKA (reference sequence). The CDR3 spells CSARADRGGGNIQYF. For the CDR3, the DNA is TGCAGTGCTAGAGCCGACAGGGGCGGGGGAAACATTCAGTACTTC.

This clonotype was observed at least ten times. The genes are TRBV7-9 and TRBJ2-7, with D perhaps being TRBD1 or TRBD2 (6 bases each). Trimming pared 4 bases from V and 6 bases from J, leaving 13 bases between. This CDR3 contains 13 residues. Germline CDR1 and CDR2: SEHNR and FQNEAQ (reference sequence). The chain's CDR3 is CASSSFGGLEQYF. CDR3 coding DNA: TGTGCCAGCAGCTCCTTTGGGGGGCTCGAGCAGTACTTC.